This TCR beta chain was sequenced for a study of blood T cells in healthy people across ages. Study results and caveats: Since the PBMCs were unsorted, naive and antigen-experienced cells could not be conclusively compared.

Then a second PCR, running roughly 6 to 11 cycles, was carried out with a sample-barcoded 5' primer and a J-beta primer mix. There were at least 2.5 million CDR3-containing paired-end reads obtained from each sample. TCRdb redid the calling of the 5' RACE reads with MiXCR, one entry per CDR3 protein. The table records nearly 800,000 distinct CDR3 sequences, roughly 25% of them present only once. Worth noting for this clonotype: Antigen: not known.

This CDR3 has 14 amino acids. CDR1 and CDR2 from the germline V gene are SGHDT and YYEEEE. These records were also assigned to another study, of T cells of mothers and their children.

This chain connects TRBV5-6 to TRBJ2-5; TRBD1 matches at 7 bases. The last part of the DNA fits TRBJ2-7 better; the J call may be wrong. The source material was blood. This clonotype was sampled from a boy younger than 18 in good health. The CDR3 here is CASNSLRGLYEQYF. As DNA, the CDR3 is TGTGCCAGCAACAGCTTGAGGGGGCTGTACGAGCAGTACTTC.